One and the same sample provided the 19 T cell receptor beta chains below, sequenced in a study of cytomegalovirus exposure and HLA in healthy donors. Assay used: immunoSEQ multiplex PCR; TCRdb lists only in-frame clones, some missing. The sample lists about 220,000 clones, about 90% seen once, with roughly 3% in the top ten. The source material was PBMCs. The receptors originated from a woman younger than 30 in good health and CMV-seronegative.

The chain joins TRBV11-2 to TRBJ2-7, with a weak D call TRBD1 (6 bases). Germline CDR1 SGHAT, CDR2 FQNNGV. Trimming took off 1 base at V and 7 bases at J, with 11 bases between the two ends. The CDR3 runs to 13 residues. CDR3: CASSLGPGDEQYF. The CDR3 region has the DNA TGTGCCAGCAGCTTAGGGCCAGGGGATGAGCAGTACTTC.

Here the CDR3 DNA reads TGTGCCAGCAGGAGGACAGGGGGACGGGACTATGGCTACACCTTC. It encodes CASRRTGGRDYGYTF. The chain is built from TRBV27 and TRBJ1-2, with TRBD1 matching 10 bases. With 6 bases clipped from V and 3 bases from J, the junction kept 7 bases outside the gene matches. This CDR3 contains 15 residues. CDR1 is MNHEY and CDR2 is SMNVEV in the germline V gene (reference sequence).

The chain recombines TRBV5-4 with TRBJ2-2; TRBD1 matches 8 bases. CDR3 length: 16 residues. Germline CDR1 and CDR2: SGHNT and YYREEE (reference sequence). The trim removed 3 bases at V and 3 bases at J, leaving 7 bases unmatched. The CDR3: CASSSGGNRDTGELFF. Here the CDR3 DNA reads TGTGCCAGCAGCTCAGGGGGCAATAGGGACACCGGGGAGCTGTTTTTT. Variable domain in full (rest from reference TRBV5-4 and TRBJ2-2): ETGVTQSPTHLIKTRGQQVTLRCSSQSGHNTVSWYQQALGQGPQFIFQYYREEENGRGNFPPRFSGLQFPNYSSELNVNALELDDSALYLCASSSGGNRDTGELFFGEGSRLTVL.

The CDR3 reads CASSVAGGIGNTIYF. CDR3 in DNA: TGTGCCAGCAGCGTAGCGGGAGGGATAGGAAACACCATATATTTT. V gene TRBV9 combines with J gene TRBJ1-3, with D unresolved. The CDR3 is 15 residues long. Trimming cost V 0 bases and J 4 bases, with 11 bases left between them. Germline values: CDR1 SGDLS, CDR2 YYNGEE. Filled out from reference TRBV9 and TRBJ1-3, the complete variable domain reads DSGVTQTPKHLITATGQRVTLRCSPRSGDLSVYWYQQSLDQGLQFLIQYYNGEERAKGNILERFSAQQFPDLHSELNLSSLELGDSALYFCASSVAGGIGNTIYFGEGSWLTVV.

This rearrangement joins TRBV2 to TRBJ2-1, with TRBD1 identical over 8 bases. CDR1 is SNHLY and CDR2 is FYNNEI in the germline V gene. With 6 bases clipped from V and 2 bases from J, the junction kept 15 bases outside the gene matches. CDR3 length: 18 amino acids. The CDR3 coding sequence is TGTGCCAGCAGCATCAAGGGACAGGCCTCCAGACCCTACAATGAGCAGTTCTTC. Protein product: CASSIKGQASRPYNEQFF.

This clone was observed a single time. The chain uses TRBV30 and TRBJ1-3; 7 nucleotides align to TRBD1. The CDR3 contains 13 residues. The germline V gene has CDR1 GTSNPN and CDR2 SVGIG (reference sequence). V gave up 2 bases and J gave up 4 bases; unmatched junction bases: 2. The CDR3 DNA is TGTGCCTGGAGTCCGGACAGGGGAAACACCATATATTTT. It encodes CAWSPDRGNTIYF.

This sequence joins TRBV5-6 and TRBJ2-5, with D tentatively TRBD1 (6 bases). Trimming pared 4 bases from V and 3 bases from J, leaving 13 bases between. Germline CDR1 SGHDT, CDR2 YYEEEE. The CDR3 sequence is 14 residues long. CDR3 residues: CASSQRSGEETQYF. As DNA, the CDR3 is TGTGCCAGCAGCCAAAGGTCAGGGGAAGAGACCCAGTACTTC.

The chain recombines TRBV30 with TRBJ2-1; 13 bases line up with TRBD2. Per germline, CDR1 GTSNPN and CDR2 SVGIG (reference sequence). V was clipped by 2 bases and J by 7 bases; unmatched bases: 14. The CDR3 extends over 18 amino acids. The chain's CDR3 is CAWSLPAPLAGGRNEQFF. For the CDR3, the DNA is TGTGCCTGGAGTCTTCCGGCCCCACTAGCGGGAGGGCGGAATGAGCAGTTCTTC.

J is TRBJ2-7 and V is TRBV7-9, with TRBD2 matching over 11 bases. The CDR3 consists of 15 residues. Unmatched junction bases numbered 5, after V lost 5 bases and J lost 2 bases. Germline lookup yields CDR1 SEHNR and CDR2 FQNEAQ (reference sequence). DNA of the CDR3: TGTGCCAGCAGCCCCAAGACTAGCGGGACCTACGAGCAGTACTTC. It is translated as CASSPKTSGTYEQYF.

CDR3 protein: CATAPYSNQPQHF. The CDR3, as DNA: TGTGCCACCGCACCCTATAGCAATCAGCCCCAGCATTTT. The J gene is TRBJ1-5, the V gene TRBV27; the D is unclear. The CDR3 spans 13 residues. Germline CDR1 is MNHEY and CDR2 is SMNVEV (reference sequence). Trimming cost V 10 bases and J 0 bases, with 10 bases left between them.

The rearrangement uses TRBV28 and TRBJ1-1; D is unresolved. CDR1 is MDHEN, CDR2 SYDVKM, per germline. V was cut by 4 bases and J by 2 bases, with 8 bases left in between. CDR3 length equals 13 residues. The CDR3 here is CASSSYSNTEAFF. The CDR3 nucleotides are TGTGCCAGCAGTTCCTACAGCAACACTGAAGCTTTCTTT.

The rearrangement joins TRBV2 to TRBJ2-7, with unresolved D. The CDR3 totals 12 residues. Trimming removed 7 bases at V and 1 base at J, with 8 bases between. Germline V CDR1 and CDR2: SNHLY, FYNNEI. CDR3 amino acids: CASIGPSYEQYF. Here the CDR3 DNA reads TGTGCCAGCATTGGCCCATCCTACGAGCAGTACTTC. Complete variable domain (other parts from reference TRBV2 and TRBJ2-7): EPEVTQTPSHQVTQMGQEVILRCVPISNHLYFYWYRQILGQKVEFLVSFYNNEISEKSEIFDDQFSVERPDGSNFTLKIRSTKLEDSAMYFCASIGPSYEQYFGPGTRLTVT.

This clone was picked up one time. J is TRBJ2-7 and V is TRBV4-1; 8 bases map to TRBD2. Germline CDR1 and CDR2: MGHRA and YSYEKL. The ends lost 2 bases at V and 2 bases at J; junction bases unmatched: 2. The CDR3 length is 14 residues. The CDR3 DNA follows: TGCGCCAGCAGCCAAACGGGAGGGCCCTACGAGCAGTACTTC. Protein: CASSQTGGPYEQYF.

The chain uses TRBV7-2 and TRBJ1-1; 7 nucleotides match TRBD1. V gave up 10 bases and J gave up 4 bases; unmatched junction bases: 9. From germline, CDR1 is SGHTA and CDR2 FQGNSA. This CDR3 comprises 13 residues. Written as DNA, the CDR3 is TGTGCCACAAGGGGCAGGGGGAGCACTGAAGCTTTCTTT. Encoded protein: CATRGRGSTEAFF.

This clone came up once. The chain is built from TRBV9 and TRBJ2-1, with D perhaps matching TRBD1 (5 bases). Trimming removed 0 bases at V and 1 base at J, with 8 bases between. This CDR3 contains 15 residues. Germline loops: CDR1 SGDLS, CDR2 YYNGEE. CDR3 region: CASSVGKGSYNEQFF. As DNA, the CDR3 is TGTGCCAGCAGCGTAGGAAAGGGGTCCTACAATGAGCAGTTCTTC.

The chain is built from TRBV29-1 and TRBJ1-1; 8 nucleotides align to TRBD1. After removal of 4 bases from V and 9 bases from J, the junction contained 7 bases not matched to a gene. Per the germline V gene, CDR1 is SQVTM and CDR2 is ANQGSEA. The CDR3 is 12 amino acids. DNA for the CDR3: TGCAGCGTTGCTTGGGACAGGCTGAAAGCTTTCTTT. It is translated as CSVAWDRLKAFF.

The chain joins TRBV2 to TRBJ2-5, with D maybe TRBD1 (6 bases). Germline CDR1 SNHLY, CDR2 FYNNEI. The CDR3 has 14 amino acids. The V and J ends lost 5 bases and 2 bases respectively, with 12 bases between them. The CDR3 region is CASSPAQGQETQYF. In DNA, the CDR3 is TGTGCCAGCAGTCCGGCTCAGGGGCAAGAGACCCAGTACTTC.

This clone was seen a few times. V is TRBV4-1 and J is TRBJ1-1; 7 nucleotides align to TRBD1. V lost 0 bases and J lost 4; bases outside the gene matches: 5. From germline, CDR1 is MGHRA and CDR2 YSYEKL. The CDR3 loop spans 15 amino acids. The CDR3: CASSQDEQGPTEAFF. CDR3 sequence (DNA): TGCGCCAGCAGCCAAGATGAACAGGGGCCCACTGAAGCTTTCTTT.

This rearrangement joins TRBV30 to TRBJ1-2, with D maybe TRBD1 (6 bases). This CDR3 is 11 amino acids long. V gave up 4 bases and J gave up 13 bases, with 16 bases separating them. Germline values: CDR1 GTSNPN, CDR2 SVGIG (reference sequence). CDR3 loop: CAWTSQGRSTF. CDR3 DNA: TGTGCCTGGACATCACAGGGCCGAAGCACCTTC.